This is a list of T cell receptor beta chains from one sample in a study of siplizumab effects on memory and regulatory T cells. The data were produced by immunoSEQ multiplex PCR, yet TCRdb's version contains in-frame clones alone and is incomplete. This table holds 60,000 to 80,000 clones, over 65% found once. Specimen: memory CD4+ T cells sorted from blood. These receptors came from a human donor in good health. Both conserved end residues are part of each CDR3. Each record gives: CDR3 DNA, CDR3 protein, clone size, D gene, J gene, V gene. D genes are given only for firm matches. Not every row has a clone size; where given, it reads once, few, many or a size class.

CDR3 DNA: TGTGCCAGCAGCCCGGGTAGGGCGGGAGGCCCTAATGAGCAGTTCTTC
CDR3 protein: CASSPGRAGGPNEQFF
clone size: once
D gene: TRBD2
J gene: TRBJ2-1
V gene: TRBV7-3

CDR3 DNA: TGTGCCAGCAGTCACACCGGGGGTTCCTACGAGCAGTACTTC
CDR3 protein: CASSHTGGSYEQYF
clone size: -
D gene: -
J gene: TRBJ2-7
V gene: TRBV6-5

CDR3 DNA: TGCGCCAGCAGCTTGAATGGGATCAACGAGCAGTACTTC
CDR3 protein: CASSLNGINEQYF
clone size: -
D gene: -
J gene: TRBJ2-7
V gene: TRBV5-1

CDR3 DNA: TGTGCCAGCAGCCCTAGACAGTCTGAAGAGACCCAGTACTTC
CDR3 protein: CASSPRQSEETQYF
clone size: -
D gene: -
J gene: TRBJ2-5
V gene: TRBV5-4

CDR3 DNA: TGTGCCAGCACTCAGGACAGCTCCTACAATGAGCAGTTCTTC
CDR3 protein: CASTQDSSYNEQFF
clone size: -
D gene: -
J gene: TRBJ2-1
V gene: TRBV6-6

CDR3 DNA: TGTGCCAGCAGCTACGGATCTCGACCGGATACGCAGTATTTT
CDR3 protein: CASSYGSRPDTQYF
clone size: few
D gene: -
J gene: TRBJ2-3
V gene: TRBV5-6

CDR3 DNA: TGCGCCAGCAGTGTGGCAGATACGCAGTATTTT
CDR3 protein: CASSVADTQYF
clone size: -
D gene: -
J gene: TRBJ2-3
V gene: TRBV10-2

CDR3 DNA: TGTGCCAGCAGCCAAGATCTCCAGGGAACCTACGAGCAGTACTTC
CDR3 protein: CASSQDLQGTYEQYF
clone size: -
D gene: -
J gene: TRBJ2-7
V gene: TRBV4-2

CDR3 DNA: TGTGCCAGCAGCAATTACACCGGGAGTAACTCTGGAAACACCATATATTTT
CDR3 protein: CASSNYTGSNSGNTIYF
clone size: -
D gene: -
J gene: TRBJ1-3
V gene: TRBV21-1

CDR3 DNA: TGTGCCAGCCGGACGGGACCTAGTGAGACGCAGTACTTC
CDR3 protein: CASRTGPSETQYF
clone size: -
D gene: -
J gene: TRBJ2-7
V gene: TRBV6-1

CDR3 DNA: TGTGCCAGCAGCCAAGAAGTTGCGGAGGGCACTGAAGCTTTCTTT
CDR3 protein: CASSQEVAEGTEAFF
clone size: few
D gene: -
J gene: TRBJ1-1
V gene: TRBV4-2

CDR3 DNA: TGTGCCAGAACCGATACCCTCCACCGAATGAACACTGAAGCTTTCTTT
CDR3 protein: CARTDTLHRMNTEAFF
clone size: once
D gene: -
J gene: TRBJ1-1
V gene: TRBV7-5

CDR3 DNA: TGTGCCAGCAGTGACCGACAGGCTGGGGCCAACGTCCTGACTTTC
CDR3 protein: CASSDRQAGANVLTF
clone size: -
D gene: -
J gene: TRBJ2-6
V gene: TRBV2

CDR3 DNA: TGTGCCAGCAGCTTGGACAGGGGGTCCCACGAGCAGTACTTC
CDR3 protein: CASSLDRGSHEQYF
clone size: -
D gene: TRBD1
J gene: TRBJ2-7
V gene: TRBV7-2

CDR3 DNA: TGTGCCATCAGTGCTTGGACAGGGGTGGGAGAGACCCAGTACTTC
CDR3 protein: CAISAWTGVGETQYF
clone size: -
D gene: TRBD1
J gene: TRBJ2-5
V gene: TRBV10-3

CDR3 DNA: TGTGCCACCAGCGGATACTCAACCTGGGACCGGGAAGCTTTCTTT
CDR3 protein: CATSGYSTWDREAFF
clone size: few
D gene: -
J gene: TRBJ1-1
V gene: TRBV15

CDR3 DNA: TGTGCCAGTAGTATGTACGTGTATAATTCACCCCTCCACTTT
CDR3 protein: CASSMYVYNSPLHF
clone size: -
D gene: -
J gene: TRBJ1-6
V gene: TRBV19

CDR3 DNA: TGTGCCAGTAGTATTACTAGAAGTAACTATGGCTACACCTTC
CDR3 protein: CASSITRSNYGYTF
clone size: -
D gene: -
J gene: TRBJ1-2
V gene: TRBV19

CDR3 DNA: TGTGCCAGCTCACCTGCGACAGGCCTTTCTGGAAACACCATATATTTT
CDR3 protein: CASSPATGLSGNTIYF
clone size: many
D gene: -
J gene: TRBJ1-3
V gene: TRBV18

CDR3 DNA: TGTGCCTGGAGTGTAGGCCGGGGAGGGGGGACAGATACGCAGTATTTT
CDR3 protein: CAWSVGRGGGTDTQYF
clone size: -
D gene: -
J gene: TRBJ2-3
V gene: TRBV30

CDR3 DNA: TGTGCCAGCAGAACCGGGATTACCTCCTACGAGCAGTACTTC
CDR3 protein: CASRTGITSYEQYF
clone size: few
D gene: -
J gene: TRBJ2-7
V gene: TRBV6-5

CDR3 DNA: TGTGCCAGCAGCCTTTGGGCCGCGAACTATGGCTACACCTTC
CDR3 protein: CASSLWAANYGYTF
clone size: -
D gene: -
J gene: TRBJ1-2
V gene: TRBV6-5

CDR3 DNA: TGTGCCAGCAGTGGCCGACAGATCTTCTATGGCTACACCTTC
CDR3 protein: CASSGRQIFYGYTF
clone size: -
D gene: -
J gene: TRBJ1-2
V gene: TRBV6-5

CDR3 DNA: TGTGCCATCGGGCTTGGAGCGGGAGGATACAATGAGCAGTTCTTC
CDR3 protein: CAIGLGAGGYNEQFF
clone size: -
D gene: TRBD2
J gene: TRBJ2-1
V gene: TRBV10-3

CDR3 DNA: TGTGCCAGCAGCCGAGAGGGAAGCACAGATACGCAGTATTTT
CDR3 protein: CASSREGSTDTQYF
clone size: -
D gene: -
J gene: TRBJ2-3
V gene: TRBV5-4

CDR3 DNA: TGTGCCAGCAGTGTGGACTACCAAGAGACCCAGTACTTC
CDR3 protein: CASSVDYQETQYF
clone size: medium-sized
D gene: -
J gene: TRBJ2-5
V gene: TRBV2

CDR3 DNA: TGTGCCAGCACCCGGGACCTTGCAACTAATGAAAAACTGTTTTTT
CDR3 protein: CASTRDLATNEKLFF
clone size: -
D gene: -
J gene: TRBJ1-4
V gene: TRBV2

CDR3 DNA: TGTGCCAGCAGCCCAGGTCCCCAGCCCCAGCATTTT
CDR3 protein: CASSPGPQPQHF
clone size: -
D gene: -
J gene: TRBJ1-5
V gene: TRBV2

CDR3 DNA: TGCAGCCCCCAGGAGGATGAGCAGTTCTTC
CDR3 protein: CSPQEDEQFF
clone size: -
D gene: -
J gene: TRBJ2-1
V gene: TRBV20-1

CDR3 DNA: TGTGCCAGCAGCTTAGCCCCGGGGGGGACCTACGAGCAGTACTTC
CDR3 protein: CASSLAPGGTYEQYF
clone size: -
D gene: TRBD2
J gene: TRBJ2-7
V gene: TRBV11-1

CDR3 DNA: TGTGCCAGCAGTGAAGCGCCAAGCGGGAGTGGGTATGAGCAGTTCTTC
CDR3 protein: CASSEAPSGSGYEQFF
clone size: -
D gene: TRBD2
J gene: TRBJ2-1
V gene: TRBV6-1

CDR3 DNA: TGTGCCAGCAGCCGACAAACAGGGTATAGCAATCAGCCCCAGCATTTT
CDR3 protein: CASSRQTGYSNQPQHF
clone size: -
D gene: -
J gene: TRBJ1-5
V gene: TRBV7-2

CDR3 DNA: TGTGCCAGTAGTCCCCTAGACTCCCTCGGGGAGCAGTTCTTC
CDR3 protein: CASSPLDSLGEQFF
clone size: once
D gene: -
J gene: TRBJ2-1
V gene: TRBV19

CDR3 DNA: TGTGCCAGCAGTCGGACCCGGGCCCCGAACACTGAAGCTTTCTTT
CDR3 protein: CASSRTRAPNTEAFF
clone size: once
D gene: -
J gene: TRBJ1-1
V gene: TRBV6-5

CDR3 DNA: TGCAGTGCTAATGAGAACACTGAAGCTTTCTTT
CDR3 protein: CSANENTEAFF
clone size: -
D gene: -
J gene: TRBJ1-1
V gene: TRBV20-1

CDR3 DNA: TGTGCCAGCTGCTTGAATAGCAATCAGCCCCAGCATTTT
CDR3 protein: CASCLNSNQPQHF
clone size: -
D gene: -
J gene: TRBJ1-5
V gene: TRBV6-5

CDR3 DNA: TGTGCCAGCAGTTATACGACCGGGACAGGGGGCAGGAGCTACACCTTC
CDR3 protein: CASSYTTGTGGRSYTF
clone size: -
D gene: TRBD1
J gene: TRBJ1-2
V gene: TRBV6-5

CDR3 DNA: TGCGCCAGCAGCTTGGCCGGGGGACAGGGGTCTAGTTCACCCCTCCACTTT
CDR3 protein: CASSLAGGQGSSSPLHF
clone size: -
D gene: TRBD1
J gene: TRBJ1-6
V gene: TRBV5-1

CDR3 DNA: TGCGCCAGCACCCAGGACAGGGCGAAGGTGAACACTGAAGCTTTCTTT
CDR3 protein: CASTQDRAKVNTEAFF
clone size: once
D gene: TRBD1
J gene: TRBJ1-1
V gene: TRBV5-1